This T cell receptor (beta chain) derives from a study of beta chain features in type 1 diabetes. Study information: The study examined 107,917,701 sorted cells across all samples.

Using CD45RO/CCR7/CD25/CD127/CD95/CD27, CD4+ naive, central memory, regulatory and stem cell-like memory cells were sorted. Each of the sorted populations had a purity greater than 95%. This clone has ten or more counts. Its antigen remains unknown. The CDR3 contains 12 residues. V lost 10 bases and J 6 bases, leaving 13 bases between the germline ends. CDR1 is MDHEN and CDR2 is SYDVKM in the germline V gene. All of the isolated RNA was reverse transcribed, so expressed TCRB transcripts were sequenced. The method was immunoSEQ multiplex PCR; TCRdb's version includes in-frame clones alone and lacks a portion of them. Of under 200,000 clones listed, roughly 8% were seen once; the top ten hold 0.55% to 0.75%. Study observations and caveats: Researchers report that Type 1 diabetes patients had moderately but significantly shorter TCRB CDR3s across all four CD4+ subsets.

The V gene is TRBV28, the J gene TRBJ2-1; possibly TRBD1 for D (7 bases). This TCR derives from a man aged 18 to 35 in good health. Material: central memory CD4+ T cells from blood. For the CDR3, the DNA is TGTGCCACCGCGGGACAGTTCAATGAGCAGTTCTTC. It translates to CATAGQFNEQFF.